This T cell receptor (beta chain) originates from a study of blood T cell repertoires in COVID-19 (dated by TCRdb to 2018 to 2021). Broadly, across the study: The collaborator samples originated in the United States, Italy and Spain and spanned the acute and convalescent phases of COVID-19. The prospective study material was composed of cDNA or gDNA derived from T cells, B-cell-depleted T cells, or PBMCs. Deeply sampled blood TCRbeta repertoires from subjects exposed to, actively infected with, or recovered from COVID-19 were included in the dataset. A freely available public database, intended as a resource for researchers studying the immune response to SARS-CoV-2, is where the repertoires were released. Samples were obtained from the ongoing ImmuneRACE study (first 160 participants) and from about 1,300 subjects provided by 6 global collaborators. A de-identified subject ID, COVID-19 status, age in years and sex were almost always included in the sample metadata. Where HLA class I and class II types were available, the types were taken from metadata supplied by the sample provider, not from assay-based typing.

TCRbeta CDR3 regions were amplified from genomic DNA using the immunoSEQ Assay, a bias-controlled multiplex PCR. The authors' analysis ran thus. Within the assay, amplification of reference gene primers was used to estimate how many nucleated cells each sample contained. Sequence reads were collapsed and filtered to measure the absolute abundance of every unique TCRbeta CDR3 rearrangement. For each sample, productive Simpson clonality was calculated as the square root of Simpson's diversity index across productive rearrangements. TCRdb's version of the immuneACCESS table is confined to in-frame rearrangements and falls short of the full clone set. An unresolved V gene accounts for under half of the shortfall where checked; the remainder is of unknown origin. V and J calls and clone size are copied from that table; D and trimming were computed from the DNA. The sample profile shows some 180,000 clones; roughly 82% of them were found once. Approximately 8.1% of the sample rests with the top ten.

Paper-wide results and their limitations: Clinical and demographic metadata were provided uncurated, with the amount varying by source and participant.

At one collaborating source in Seattle, patients were enrolled during active infection and were followed longitudinally through the course of disease. Whole blood was collected in K2EDTA tubes by collaborating institutions according to the institutions' own protocols. For TCRbeta analysis, collaborators shipped samples in one of three forms: frozen whole blood, isolated PBMCs, or DNA extracted from either of those sample types. Of note for this clone: The target of this receptor is not known. Qualities for individual bases were not recorded, and no much larger clone is one base off.

According to the germline V gene, CDR1 reads KGHDR and CDR2 reads SFDVKD. V is reduced by 3 bases and J by 1 base, leaving a spacing of 16 bases between them. From its cysteine to its phenylalanine, the CDR3 spans 17 amino acids. Left in the record is the CDR3 DNA by itself, 51 bases read in frame from the first base. Sequencing used peripheral blood. The receptor's source is a woman in her sixties or seventies with COVID-19, enrolled during active disease. The chain uses TRBV24-1 and TRBJ2-3; the D gene cannot be resolved reliably. DNA sequence: TGTGCCACCAGTGATCCACACTCGAGGTCGGGCACAGATACGCAGTATTTT. Translation gives CATSDPHSRSGTDTQYF.